Detailed here is one T cell receptor beta chain. Antigen specificity is unknown. This CDR3 has 14 amino acids. The germline V gene encodes CDR1 GTSNPN and CDR2 SVGIG (reference sequence). Trimming shortened V by 0 bases and J by 4 bases, and 9 bases separated the two germline ends. Some clones are missing from TCRdb's copy, which holds only in-frame ones; the method was immunoSEQ multiplex PCR. This table has about 69,000 clones, 65% to 90% appearing once. Time point of the sample: baseline, week 1 (first vaccination visit). Treatment given: pre-vaccination baseline after standard-of-care therapy. New astrocytomas of WHO grade 3 or 4 that were IDH1-mutant and ATRX-lost were found in the donors. This sample is drawn from a study of a mutant IDH1 vaccine in newly diagnosed glioma. Overall study context: The treated group averaged about 39 years old and was around 60% male, 37.5% female. The therapy given earlier, which was standard therapy, consisted of radiotherapy, temozolomide, or both, and most of the patients received both.

Findings and limits, study-wide: Evidence of vaccine-induced immune responses was documented in around 93% of patients.

The sample in question was PBMCs, obtained from a glioma patient treated with radiotherapy, temozolomide or both. The source is a man younger than 45 with glioma. The rearrangement uses TRBV30 and TRBJ1-4; the D is unclear. CDR3 sequence reads: CAWSVWADNEKLFF. The CDR3 DNA reads as TGTGCCTGGAGTGTATGGGCCGATAATGAAAAACTGTTTTTT.